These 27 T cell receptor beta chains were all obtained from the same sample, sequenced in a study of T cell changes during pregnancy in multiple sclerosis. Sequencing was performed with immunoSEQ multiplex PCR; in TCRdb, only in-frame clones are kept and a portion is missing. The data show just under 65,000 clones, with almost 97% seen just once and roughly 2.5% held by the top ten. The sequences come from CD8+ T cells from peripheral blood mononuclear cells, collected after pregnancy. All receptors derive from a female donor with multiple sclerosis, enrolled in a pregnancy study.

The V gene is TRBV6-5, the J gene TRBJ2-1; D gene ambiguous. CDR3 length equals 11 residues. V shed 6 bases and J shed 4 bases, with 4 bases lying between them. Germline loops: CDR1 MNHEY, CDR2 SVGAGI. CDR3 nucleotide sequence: TGTGCCAGCAGCCAATACAATGAGCAGTTCTTC. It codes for CASSQYNEQFF.

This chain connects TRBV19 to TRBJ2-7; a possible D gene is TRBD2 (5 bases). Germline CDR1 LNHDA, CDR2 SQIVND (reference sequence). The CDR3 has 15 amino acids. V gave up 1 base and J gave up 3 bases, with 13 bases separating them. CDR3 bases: TGTGCCAGTAGTATAGGGCTAGCCGGCTACTACGAGCAGTACTTC. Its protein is CASSIGLAGYYEQYF.

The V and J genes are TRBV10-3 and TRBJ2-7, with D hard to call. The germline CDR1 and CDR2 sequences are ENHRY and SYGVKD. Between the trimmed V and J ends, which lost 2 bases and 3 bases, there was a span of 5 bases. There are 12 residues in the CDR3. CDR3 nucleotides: TGTGCCATCAGTGAGGACAACTACGAGCAGTACTTC. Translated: CAISEDNYEQYF.

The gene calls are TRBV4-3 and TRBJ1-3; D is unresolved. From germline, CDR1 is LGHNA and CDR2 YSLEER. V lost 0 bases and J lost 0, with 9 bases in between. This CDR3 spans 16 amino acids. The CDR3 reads CASSQEIKSSGNTIYF. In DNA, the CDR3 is TGCGCCAGCAGCCAAGAAATAAAGAGCTCTGGAAACACCATATATTTT.

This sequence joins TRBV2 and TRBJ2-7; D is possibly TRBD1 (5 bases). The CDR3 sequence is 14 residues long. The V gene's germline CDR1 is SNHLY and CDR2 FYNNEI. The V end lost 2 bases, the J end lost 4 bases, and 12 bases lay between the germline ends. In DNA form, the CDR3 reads TGTGCCAGCAGTGAACCAAGGACATATTACGAGCAGTACTTC. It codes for CASSEPRTYYEQYF.

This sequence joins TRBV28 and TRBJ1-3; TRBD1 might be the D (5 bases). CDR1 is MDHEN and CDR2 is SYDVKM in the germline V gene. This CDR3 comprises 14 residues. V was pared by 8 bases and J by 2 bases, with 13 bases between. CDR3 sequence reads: CASSHGGAGNTIYF. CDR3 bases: TGTGCCAGCTCCCACGGGGGAGCTGGAAACACCATATATTTT.

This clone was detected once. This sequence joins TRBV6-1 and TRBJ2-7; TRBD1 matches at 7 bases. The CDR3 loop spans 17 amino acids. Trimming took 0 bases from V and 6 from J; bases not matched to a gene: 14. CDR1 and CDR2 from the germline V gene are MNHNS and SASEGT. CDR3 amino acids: CASSEAGGVQFVTEQYF. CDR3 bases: TGTGCCAGCAGTGAAGCAGGGGGCGTCCAGTTTGTTACCGAGCAGTACTTC.

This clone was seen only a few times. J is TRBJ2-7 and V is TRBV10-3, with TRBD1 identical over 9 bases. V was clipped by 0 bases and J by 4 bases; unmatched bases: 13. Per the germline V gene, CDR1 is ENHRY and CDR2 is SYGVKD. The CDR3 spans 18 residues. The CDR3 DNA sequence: TGTGCCATCAGTGAGTCGGGCTTGGCAACAGGGGGCCCTTACGAGCAGTACTTC. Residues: CAISESGLATGGPYEQYF.

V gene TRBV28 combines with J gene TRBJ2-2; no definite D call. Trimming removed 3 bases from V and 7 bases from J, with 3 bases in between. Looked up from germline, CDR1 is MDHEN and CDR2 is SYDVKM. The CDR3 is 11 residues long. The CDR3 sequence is CASSFGGELFF. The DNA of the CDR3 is TGTGCCAGCAGTTTCGGCGGGGAGCTGTTTTTT.

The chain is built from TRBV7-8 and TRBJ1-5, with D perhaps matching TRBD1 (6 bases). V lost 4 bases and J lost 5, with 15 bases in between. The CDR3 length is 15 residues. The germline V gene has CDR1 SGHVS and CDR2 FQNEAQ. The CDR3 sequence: CASSSTGRVDQPQHF. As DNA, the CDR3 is TGTGCCAGCAGCTCAACAGGGAGAGTAGATCAGCCCCAGCATTTT. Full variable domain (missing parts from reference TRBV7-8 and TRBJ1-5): GAGVSQSPRYKVAKRGQDVALRCDPISGHVSLFWYQQALGQGPEFLTYFQNEAQLDKSGLPSDRFFAERPEGSVSTLKIQRTQQEDSAVYLCASSSTGRVDQPQHFGDGTRLSIL.

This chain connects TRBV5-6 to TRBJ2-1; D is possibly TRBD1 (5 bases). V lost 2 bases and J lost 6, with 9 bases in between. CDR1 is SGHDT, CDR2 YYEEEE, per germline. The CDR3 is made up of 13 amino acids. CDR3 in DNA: TGTGCCAGCAGCTTTACAGGAGTCAATGAGCAGTTCTTC. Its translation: CASSFTGVNEQFF.

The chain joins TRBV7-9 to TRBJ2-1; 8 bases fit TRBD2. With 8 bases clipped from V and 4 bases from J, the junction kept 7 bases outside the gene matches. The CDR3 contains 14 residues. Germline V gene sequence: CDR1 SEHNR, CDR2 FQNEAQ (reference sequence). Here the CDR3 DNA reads TGTGCCAGCGGGGGGACTAGGGCTTACAATGAGCAGTTCTTC. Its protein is CASGGTRAYNEQFF.

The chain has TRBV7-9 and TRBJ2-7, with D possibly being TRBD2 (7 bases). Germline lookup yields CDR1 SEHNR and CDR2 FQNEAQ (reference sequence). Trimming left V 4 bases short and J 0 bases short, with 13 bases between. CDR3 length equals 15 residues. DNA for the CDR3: TGTGCCAGCAGCTGGGAGGGGGGGAGCTCCTACGAGCAGTACTTC. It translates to CASSWEGGSSYEQYF.

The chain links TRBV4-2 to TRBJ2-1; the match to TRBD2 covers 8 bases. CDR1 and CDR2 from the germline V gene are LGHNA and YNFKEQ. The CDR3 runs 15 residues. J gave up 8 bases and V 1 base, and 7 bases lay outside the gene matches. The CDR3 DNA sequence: TGTGCCAGCAGCCAAGCCCAGCGGGAGACTGATGAGCAGTTCTTC. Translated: CASSQAQRETDEQFF.

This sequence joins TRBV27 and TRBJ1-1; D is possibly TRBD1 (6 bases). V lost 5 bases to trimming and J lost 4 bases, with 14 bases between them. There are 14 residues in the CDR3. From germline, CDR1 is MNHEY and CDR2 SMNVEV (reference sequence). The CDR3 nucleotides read TGTGCCAGCAGTCCCCGACAGGTCGGCACTGAAGCTTTCTTT. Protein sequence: CASSPRQVGTEAFF.

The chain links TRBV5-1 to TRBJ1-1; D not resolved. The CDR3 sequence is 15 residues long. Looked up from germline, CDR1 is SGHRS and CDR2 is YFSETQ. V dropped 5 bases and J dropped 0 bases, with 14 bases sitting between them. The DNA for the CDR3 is TGCGCCAGCAGTCGGAAGGCAGACATGAACACTGAAGCTTTCTTT. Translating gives CASSRKADMNTEAFF.

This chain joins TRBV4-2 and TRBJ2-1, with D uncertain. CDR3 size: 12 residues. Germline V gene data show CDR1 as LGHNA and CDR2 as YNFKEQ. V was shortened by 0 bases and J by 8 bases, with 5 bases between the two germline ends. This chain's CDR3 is CASSQDLDEQFF. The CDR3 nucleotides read TGTGCCAGCAGCCAAGATCTCGATGAGCAGTTCTTC.

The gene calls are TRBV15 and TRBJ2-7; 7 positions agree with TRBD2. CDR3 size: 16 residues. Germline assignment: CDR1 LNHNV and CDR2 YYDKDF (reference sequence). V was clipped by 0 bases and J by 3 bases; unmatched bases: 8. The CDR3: CATSRDAGTTYYEQYF. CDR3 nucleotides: TGTGCCACCAGCAGAGATGCCGGGACTACTTACTACGAGCAGTACTTC.

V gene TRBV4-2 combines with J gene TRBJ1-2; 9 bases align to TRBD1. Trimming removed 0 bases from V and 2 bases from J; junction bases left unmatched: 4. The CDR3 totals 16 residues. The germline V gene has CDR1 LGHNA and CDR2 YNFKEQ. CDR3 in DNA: TGTGCCAGCAGCCAAGAGGTGACAGGGGGGAACTATGGCTACACCTTC. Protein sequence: CASSQEVTGGNYGYTF.

The CDR3 is CATTPGQGAGEQYF. CDR3 sequence (DNA): TGTGCCACCACCCCGGGACAGGGGGCCGGAGAGCAGTACTTC. J is TRBJ2-7 and V is TRBV28; 12 bases line up with TRBD1. Per the germline V gene, CDR1 is MDHEN and CDR2 is SYDVKM. The V gene end was trimmed by 10 bases and the J gene end by 7 bases; junction bases not matched to a gene: 11. The CDR3 spans 14 residues.

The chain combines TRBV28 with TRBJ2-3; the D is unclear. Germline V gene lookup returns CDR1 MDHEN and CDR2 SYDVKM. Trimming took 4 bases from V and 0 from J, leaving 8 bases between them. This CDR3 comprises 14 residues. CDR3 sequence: CASSSDTSTDTQYF. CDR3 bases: TGTGCCAGCAGTTCAGACACCAGCACAGATACGCAGTATTTT.

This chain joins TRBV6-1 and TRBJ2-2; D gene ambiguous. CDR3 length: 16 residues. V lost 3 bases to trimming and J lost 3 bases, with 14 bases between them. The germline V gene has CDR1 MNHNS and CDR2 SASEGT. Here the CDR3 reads CASSESSNVYTGELFF. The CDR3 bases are TGTGCCAGCAGTGAGAGTAGTAATGTTTACACCGGGGAGCTGTTTTTT.

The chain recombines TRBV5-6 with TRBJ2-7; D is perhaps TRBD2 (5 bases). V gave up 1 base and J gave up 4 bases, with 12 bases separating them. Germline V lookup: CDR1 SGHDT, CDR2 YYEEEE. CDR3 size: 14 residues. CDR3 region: CASSLLGAPYEQYF. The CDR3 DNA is TGTGCCAGCAGCTTGTTGGGAGCTCCTTACGAGCAGTACTTC.

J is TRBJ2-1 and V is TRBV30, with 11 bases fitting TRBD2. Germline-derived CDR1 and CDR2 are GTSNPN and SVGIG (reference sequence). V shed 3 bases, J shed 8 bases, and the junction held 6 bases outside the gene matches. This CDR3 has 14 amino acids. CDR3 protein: CAWSGLAGGHEQFF. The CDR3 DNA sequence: TGTGCCTGGAGCGGTCTAGCGGGAGGCCATGAGCAGTTCTTC.

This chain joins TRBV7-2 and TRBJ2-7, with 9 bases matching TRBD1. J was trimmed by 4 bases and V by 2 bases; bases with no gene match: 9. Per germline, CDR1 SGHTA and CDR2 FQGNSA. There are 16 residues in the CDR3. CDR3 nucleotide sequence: TGTGCCAGCAGCTTATTTCCGGACAGGGGAATTTACGAGCAGTACTTC. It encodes CASSLFPDRGIYEQYF.

The DNA of the CDR3 is TGTGCCAGCAGTGAACGTATTGGGACAGCGTTTAGCAATCAGCCCCAGCATTTT. Its translation is CASSERIGTAFSNQPQHF. The chain employs TRBV6-1 and TRBJ1-5; TRBD1 aligns across 7 bases. With V trimmed by 2 bases and J by 0 bases, 10 bases remained unmatched. The germline V gene has CDR1 MNHNS and CDR2 SASEGT. This CDR3 has 18 amino acids.

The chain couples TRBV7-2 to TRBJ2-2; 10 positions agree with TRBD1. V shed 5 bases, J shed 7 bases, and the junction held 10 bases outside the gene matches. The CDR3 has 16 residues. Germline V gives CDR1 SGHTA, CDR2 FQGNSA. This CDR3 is CASSPTPGQGIGELFF. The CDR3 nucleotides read TGTGCCAGCAGCCCTACCCCGGGACAGGGGATCGGGGAGCTGTTTTTT.